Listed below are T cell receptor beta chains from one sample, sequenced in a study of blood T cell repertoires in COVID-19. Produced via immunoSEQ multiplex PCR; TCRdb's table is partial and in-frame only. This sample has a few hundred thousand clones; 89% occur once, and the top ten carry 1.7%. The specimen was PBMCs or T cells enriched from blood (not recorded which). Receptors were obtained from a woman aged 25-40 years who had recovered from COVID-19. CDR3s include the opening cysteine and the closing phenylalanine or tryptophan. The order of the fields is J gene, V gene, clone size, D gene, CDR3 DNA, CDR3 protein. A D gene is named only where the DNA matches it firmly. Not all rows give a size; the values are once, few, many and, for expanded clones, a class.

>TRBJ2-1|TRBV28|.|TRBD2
TGTGCCAGCAGCCGGGACGCTAGTCGCGGGGGCTCCTACAATGAGCAGTTCTTC
CASSRDASRGGSYNEQFF
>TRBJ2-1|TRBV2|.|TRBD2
TGTGCCAGTGGCGAGGGCGGGGGTTTGGAAAATGAGCAGTTCTTC
CASGEGGGLENEQFF
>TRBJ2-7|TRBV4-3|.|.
TGCGCCAGCAGCCCCGACGGGGCAGGGGAAGAGGGCGAGCAGTACTTC
CASSPDGAGEEGEQYF
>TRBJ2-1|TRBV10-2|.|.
TGCGCCAGCAGCAGTCAGCGTTTCTCCTACAATGAGCAGTTCTTC
CASSSQRFSYNEQFF
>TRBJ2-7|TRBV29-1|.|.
TGCAGCGTCGTATCGGACAGCTCCTACGAGCAGTACTTC
CSVVSDSSYEQYF
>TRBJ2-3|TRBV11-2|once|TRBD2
TGTGCCAGCAGAGGCATAGCGGGGACTAGCACAGATACGCAGTATTTT
CASRGIAGTSTDTQYF
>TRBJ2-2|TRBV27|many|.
TGTGCCAGCAGTTCCGGCGGGATGGCCGGGGAGCTGTTTTTT
CASSSGGMAGELFF
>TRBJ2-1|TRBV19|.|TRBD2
TGTGCCAGTAGCAGACTAGCGGGGGGCGGCAATGAGCAGTTCTTC
CASSRLAGGGNEQFF
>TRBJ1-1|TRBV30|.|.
TGTGCCTGGAGTGTACCGGGAGGACACACTGAAGCTTTCTTT
CAWSVPGGHTEAFF
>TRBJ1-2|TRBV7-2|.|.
TGTGCCAGCAGCTTAGACAGTATCTATGGCTACACCTTC
CASSLDSIYGYTF
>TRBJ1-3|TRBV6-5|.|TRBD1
TGTGCCAGCGATGGACAGGCCAACACCATATATTTT
CASDGQANTIYF
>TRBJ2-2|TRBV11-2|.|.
TGTGCCAGCAGCTTAGACGAGGTCCGGGTGACCGGGGAGCTGTTTTTT
CASSLDEVRVTGELFF
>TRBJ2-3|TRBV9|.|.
TGTGCCAGCAGCGTAAGGCAGGGGTATACAGATACGCAGTATTTT
CASSVRQGYTDTQYF
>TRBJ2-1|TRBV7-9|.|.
TGTGCCAGCAGCAAAGGTATTGAGCAGTTCTTC
CASSKGIEQFF
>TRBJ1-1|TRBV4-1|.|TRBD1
TGCGCCAGCAGCCTCCTTGGCCTACAGGGGCGAACTGAAGCTTTCTTT
CASSLLGLQGRTEAFF
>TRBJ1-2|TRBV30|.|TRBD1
TGTGCCTGGAGTGGGGGACAGGGGGGAAACTATGGCTACACCTTC
CAWSGGQGGNYGYTF
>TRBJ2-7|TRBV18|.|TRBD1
TGTGCCAGCTCACCTTCGGGACAGGGGGCTGGGAGCAGGTACTTC
CASSPSGQGAGSRYF
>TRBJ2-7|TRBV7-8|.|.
TGTGCCAGCAGCTCCCATGAAAATAGCGACGAGCAGTACTTC
CASSSHENSDEQYF
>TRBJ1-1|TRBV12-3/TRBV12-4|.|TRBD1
TGTGCCAGCAGTTTTAGGGGGCGAACTGAAGCTTTCTTT
CASSFRGRTEAFF
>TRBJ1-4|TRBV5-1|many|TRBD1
TGCGCCAGCAGCCGGAATAGGGACAGGGTAAATGAAAAACTGTTTTTT
CASSRNRDRVNEKLFF
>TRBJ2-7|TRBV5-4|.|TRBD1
TGTGCCAGCAGCGCCGGACAGGGACGGAACGAGCAGTACTTC
CASSAGQGRNEQYF
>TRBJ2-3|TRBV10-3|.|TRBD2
TGTGCCATCAGTGATAAGAGCGGGGGGCCCACAGATACGCAGTATTTT
CAISDKSGGPTDTQYF
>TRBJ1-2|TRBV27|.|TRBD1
TGTGCCAGCAGTTCCAGGGGGCTTGGTGGCTACACCTTC
CASSSRGLGGYTF
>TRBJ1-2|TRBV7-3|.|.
TGTGCCAGCGGAGGGGCGGGCTATGGCTACACCTTC
CASGGAGYGYTF
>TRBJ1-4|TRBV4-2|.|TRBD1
TGTGCCAGCAGCTACCAACAGGGGGATGGGGAAAAACTGTTTTTT
CASSYQQGDGEKLFF
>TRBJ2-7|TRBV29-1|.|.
TGCAGCGTTGAAGAAAATCTCGAGCAGTACTTC
CSVEENLEQYF
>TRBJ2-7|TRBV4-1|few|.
TGCGCCAGCAGCCAAGATTGGGGGCGGGTGGACGAGCAGTACTTC
CASSQDWGRVDEQYF
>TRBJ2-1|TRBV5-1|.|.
TGCGCCAGCAGCTTGGTGGAGGAGCAGTTCTTC
CASSLVEEQFF
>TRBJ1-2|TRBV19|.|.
TGTGCCAGTAGAAGACAAACGCAGGGGACAAACTATGGCTACACCTTC
CASRRQTQGTNYGYTF
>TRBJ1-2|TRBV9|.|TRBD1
TGTGCCAGCAGCCCGACAGGGGGGATGTATGGCTACACCTTC
CASSPTGGMYGYTF
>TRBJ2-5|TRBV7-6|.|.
TGTGCCAGCAGCTTAGCCCCAAGGGGCCCCCAAGAGACCCAGTACTTC
CASSLAPRGPQETQYF
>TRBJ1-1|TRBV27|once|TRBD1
TGTGCCAGCAGTTTAAAGTGGGACAGGGGGCGAGTCACTGAAGCTTTCTTT
CASSLKWDRGRVTEAFF